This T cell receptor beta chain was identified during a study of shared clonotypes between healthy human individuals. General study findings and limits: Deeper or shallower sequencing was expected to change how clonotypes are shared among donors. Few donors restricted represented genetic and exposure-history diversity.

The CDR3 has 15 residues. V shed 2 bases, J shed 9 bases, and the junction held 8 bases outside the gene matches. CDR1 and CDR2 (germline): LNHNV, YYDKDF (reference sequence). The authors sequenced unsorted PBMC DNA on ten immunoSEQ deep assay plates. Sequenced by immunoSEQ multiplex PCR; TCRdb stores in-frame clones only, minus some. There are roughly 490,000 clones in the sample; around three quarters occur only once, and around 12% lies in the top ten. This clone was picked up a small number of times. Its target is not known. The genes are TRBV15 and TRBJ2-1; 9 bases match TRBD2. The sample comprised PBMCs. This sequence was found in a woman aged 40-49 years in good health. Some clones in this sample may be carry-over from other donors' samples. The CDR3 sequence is CATSRSSGSGFEQFF. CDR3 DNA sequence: TGTGCCACCAGCAGAAGTAGCGGGAGTGGTTTTGAGCAGTTCTTC.